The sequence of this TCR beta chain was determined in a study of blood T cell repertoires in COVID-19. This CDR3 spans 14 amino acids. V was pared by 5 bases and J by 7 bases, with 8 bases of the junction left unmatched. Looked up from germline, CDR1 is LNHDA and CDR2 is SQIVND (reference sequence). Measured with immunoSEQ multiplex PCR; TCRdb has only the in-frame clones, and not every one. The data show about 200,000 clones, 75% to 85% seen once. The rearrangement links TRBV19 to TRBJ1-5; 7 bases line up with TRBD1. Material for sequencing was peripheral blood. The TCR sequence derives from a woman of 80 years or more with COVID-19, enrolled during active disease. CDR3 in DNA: TGTGCCAGTAGTGACAGGGAGCGTTGGCAGCCCCAGCATTTT. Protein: CASSDRERWQPQHF.